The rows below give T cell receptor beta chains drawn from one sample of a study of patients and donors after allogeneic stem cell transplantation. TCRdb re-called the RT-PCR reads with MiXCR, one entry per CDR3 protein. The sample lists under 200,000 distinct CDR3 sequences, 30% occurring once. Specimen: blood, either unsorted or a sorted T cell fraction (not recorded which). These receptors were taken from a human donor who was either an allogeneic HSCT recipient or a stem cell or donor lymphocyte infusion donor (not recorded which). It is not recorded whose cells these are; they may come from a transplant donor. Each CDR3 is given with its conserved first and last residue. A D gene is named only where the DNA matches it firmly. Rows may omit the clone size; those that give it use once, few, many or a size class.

CDR3nt: TGTGCCATCAGTGACAATGGCGGCTGGACCTCCTACAATGAGCAGTTCTTC
CDR3aa: CAISDNGGWTSYNEQFF
abundance: .
d_gene: .
j_gene: TRBJ2-1
v_gene: TRBV10-3

CDR3nt: TGCAGTGCTAGAGTGGTCGGAGCTTACAATGAGCAGTTCTTC
CDR3aa: CSARVVGAYNEQFF
abundance: .
d_gene: .
j_gene: TRBJ2-1
v_gene: TRBV20-1

CDR3nt: TGTGCCAGCAGTTTCTTAACAGGGAGTTCACCCCTCCACTTT
CDR3aa: CASSFLTGSSPLHF
abundance: few
d_gene: .
j_gene: TRBJ1-6
v_gene: TRBV27

CDR3nt: TGTGCCAGCAGTGAAGGTGCATTTGGCTACGAGCAGTACTTC
CDR3aa: CASSEGAFGYEQYF
abundance: .
d_gene: .
j_gene: TRBJ2-7
v_gene: TRBV2

CDR3nt: TGTGCCAGCAGACGGTTAGGGGGAGGCGGAGATACGCAGTATTTT
CDR3aa: CASRRLGGGGDTQYF
abundance: .
d_gene: .
j_gene: TRBJ2-3
v_gene: TRBV5-5

CDR3nt: TGTGCCAGCAGCGTAGAAGGCAGAAACACCGGGGAGCTGTTTTTT
CDR3aa: CASSVEGRNTGELFF
abundance: .
d_gene: .
j_gene: TRBJ2-2
v_gene: TRBV9

CDR3nt: TGTGCCAGCAGTGCGCATATGGGGAACAATCAGCCCCAGCATTTT
CDR3aa: CASSAHMGNNQPQHF
abundance: many
d_gene: .
j_gene: TRBJ1-5
v_gene: TRBV28

CDR3nt: TGCAGCGTGTTCAGGAACACCGGGGAGCTGTTTTTT
CDR3aa: CSVFRNTGELFF
abundance: few
d_gene: .
j_gene: TRBJ2-2
v_gene: TRBV29-1

CDR3nt: TGTGCCAGCAGCCAAGAATCACCACTTGAGTATGACAATCAGCCCCAGCATTTT
CDR3aa: CASSQESPLEYDNQPQHF
abundance: .
d_gene: .
j_gene: TRBJ1-5
v_gene: TRBV4-2

CDR3nt: TGTGCCAGCAGTTCCGGGACACGGGCAGTTGAAGCTTTCTTT
CDR3aa: CASSSGTRAVEAFF
abundance: many
d_gene: .
j_gene: TRBJ1-1
v_gene: TRBV12-3/TRBV12-4

CDR3nt: TGCGCCAGCAGCCAGACTGAGGGAAACCGTTCACCCCTCCACTTT
CDR3aa: CASSQTEGNRSPLHF
abundance: few
d_gene: .
j_gene: TRBJ1-6
v_gene: TRBV4-3

CDR3nt: TGTGCCAGCAGTTACAGGCAGGACACTGAAGCTTTCTTT
CDR3aa: CASSYRQDTEAFF
abundance: .
d_gene: .
j_gene: TRBJ1-1
v_gene: TRBV6-5